A single TCR beta chain is shown here with its context. Its specificity is unknown. These data belong to a study of T cell responses to AZD1222 COVID-19 vaccine. The study, taken as a whole, reports: Only a handful of AZD1222 recipients, roughly six in all, had baseline seropositivity. All repertoire sampling was performed exclusively after the peak T cell response.

Here immunoSEQ multiplex PCR was the method, and the copy in TCRdb shows in-frame clones only, minus some. This table has about 120,000 clones, roughly 87% appearing once. The CDR3 sequence is 14 residues long. After removal of 2 bases from V and 6 bases from J, the junction contained 5 bases not matched to a gene. Germline loops: CDR1 MNHEY, CDR2 SVGAGI. The TCR comes from an adult in good health. Sequenced material: peripheral blood, taken on day 0 of AZD1222 vaccination. The V call is TRBV6-5, the J call TRBJ1-1, with TRBD1 identical over 8 bases. Here the CDR3 reads CASSYRTGIAEAFF. The CDR3 coding sequence is TGTGCCAGCAGTTACAGGACAGGGATAGCTGAAGCTTTCTTT.